The 3 T cell receptor beta chains below were found in one sample sequenced in a study of cytomegalovirus exposure and HLA in healthy donors. Produced via immunoSEQ multiplex PCR; TCRdb's table is partial and in-frame only. There are 130,000 to 150,000 clones in the sample; 84% occur only once, and 1.4% to 1.5% lies in the top ten. Sequencing used PBMCs. The origin of the receptors is a woman younger than 45 in good health and CMV-seronegative.

The chain has TRBV5-4 and TRBJ1-2; TRBD1 aligns across 8 bases. Germline V gene lookup returns CDR1 SGHNT and CDR2 YYREEE (reference sequence). Unmatched junction bases numbered 6, after V lost 1 base and J lost 7 bases. The length of the CDR3 is 14 residues. The chain's CDR3 is CASSLSLDRAGYTF. As DNA, the CDR3 is TGTGCCAGCAGCTTGTCCTTGGACAGGGCTGGCTACACCTTC.

This chain uses TRBV7-3 with TRBJ2-2; D is possibly TRBD2 (6 bases). V gave up 4 bases and J gave up 5 bases, with 8 bases separating them. Germline V gene data show CDR1 as SGHTA and CDR2 as FQGTGA. The CDR3 consists of 13 residues. As DNA, the CDR3 is TGTGCCAGCAGCTCGGGGAGGACCGGGGAGCTGTTTTTT. The encoded protein is CASSSGRTGELFF.

The chain combines TRBV10-3 with TRBJ1-2; D is unclear. The CDR3 sequence is 13 residues long. The V gene's germline CDR1 is ENHRY and CDR2 SYGVKD. V gave up 6 bases and J gave up 8 bases, with 16 bases separating them. CDR3 bases: TGTGCCATCAGCGTACGGGCGGGAGAAGGCTACACCTTC. This codes for CAISVRAGEGYTF.